The 3 T cell receptor beta chains below were found in one sample sequenced in a study of blood T cell repertoires in COVID-19. Measured with immunoSEQ multiplex PCR; TCRdb has only the in-frame clones, and not every one. The sample yields around 430,000 clones, about 87% seen once. The material sequenced was peripheral blood. These receptor sequences come from a woman between 45 and 65 years old with COVID-19, enrolled during active disease.

This chain joins TRBV10-3 and TRBJ2-1; the match to TRBD2 covers 7 bases. The V and J ends lost 0 bases and 5 bases, in that order; junction bases with no gene match: 7. The CDR3 totals 16 residues. Germline lookup yields CDR1 ENHRY and CDR2 SYGVKD. Here the CDR3 DNA reads TGTGCCATCAGTGAGTCGCGGGGGAGTAAAGACAATGAGCAGTTCTTC. Translated: CAISESRGSKDNEQFF.

The V call is TRBV13, the J call TRBJ2-7; TRBD2 matches 13 bases. This CDR3 is 15 amino acids long. The germline V gene encodes CDR1 PRHDT and CDR2 FYEKMQ (reference sequence). Losses at the gene ends were 6 bases for V and 4 bases for J; bases not matched to a gene: 6. The CDR3 nucleotides are TGTGCCAGCAGGGGACTAGCGGGAAGATCTTACGAGCAGTACTTC. This sequence encodes CASRGLAGRSYEQYF. The whole variable domain, filled in from reference TRBV13 and TRBJ2-7, reads AAGVIQSPRHLIKEKRETATLKCYPIPRHDTVYWYQQGPGQDPQFLISFYEKMQSDKGSIPDRFSAQQFSDYHSELNMSSLELGDSALYFCASRGLAGRSYEQYFGPGTRLTVT.

V is TRBV3-1 (or the pseudogene TRBV3-2) and J is TRBJ1-2; no firm D call. Germline CDR1 reads LGHDT; CDR2 reads YNNKEL (reference sequence). V gave up 0 bases and J gave up 8 bases, with 10 bases separating them. This CDR3 contains 13 residues. DNA of the CDR3: TGTGCCAGCAGCCAAGAGGGGAGAGGCGGCTACACCTTC. This codes for CASSQEGRGGYTF.